This T cell receptor beta chain was recovered during a study of yellow fever vaccine responses in identical twins. This CDR3 region has 15 residues. Germline V CDR1 and CDR2: SGDLS, YYNGEE. The junction had 3 bases not matched to a gene; V was cut back by 0 bases and J by 3 bases. TCRdb reprocessed the RT-PCR reads via MiXCR and lists one record per CDR3 protein. The table lists 2,500 to 3,000 distinct CDR3 sequences, roughly 87% of them singletons. The TCR sequence derives from a female donor who received the yellow fever vaccine. V usage is TRBV9 and J usage is TRBJ1-2; 9 bases line up with TRBD1. The starting material was T cells from blood (PBMCs), unsorted or a sorted subset (not recorded which), obtained before or after yellow fever vaccination (not recorded which). The CDR3 region has the DNA TGTGCCAGCAGCGTAGGGGACAGGGATTACTATGGCTACACCTTC. Its protein is CASSVGDRDYYGYTF.